One and the same sample provided the 9 T cell receptor beta chains below, sequenced in a study of CD8 T cells in Susac syndrome. The authors reverse transcribed roughly 0.5 to 1 ug RNA with random hexamers. TCRdb used MiXCR to reprocess the immunoSEQ multiplex PCR reads, holding one entry per CDR3 protein. The table shows 140,000 to 150,000 distinct CDR3 sequences, with approximately 95% occurring only once. The sequenced sample was CD4+ T cells from PBMCs. The receptors stem from a human donor with Susac syndrome.

V gene TRBV3-1 combines with J gene TRBJ2-7; no firm D call. CDR1 is LGHDT and CDR2 is YNNKEL in the germline V gene (reference sequence). This CDR3 has 12 amino acids. Trimming removed 3 bases at V and 6 bases at J, with 9 bases between. CDR3 region: CASSHESGEQYF. CDR3 in DNA: TGTGCCAGCAGCCACGAGTCGGGCGAGCAGTACTTC.

In this sample, this clonotype turned up once. The CDR3 sequence is CASSLDRGGIANYGYTF. The CDR3 region has the DNA TGTGCCAGCAGCTTGGACAGGGGTGGTATTGCTAACTATGGCTACACCTTC. The chain is built from TRBV7-3 and TRBJ1-2, with TRBD1 identical over 9 bases. In germline, CDR1 is SGHTA, CDR2 FQGTGA. The CDR3 is 17 residues long. V shed 3 bases, J shed 0 bases, and the junction held 8 bases outside the gene matches.

The chain has TRBV28 and TRBJ2-7, with D tentatively TRBD2 (5 bases). V gave up 6 bases and J gave up 6 bases, with 21 bases separating them. Germline CDR1 MDHEN, CDR2 SYDVKM. The CDR3 extends over 15 amino acids. This chain's CDR3 is CASRPEDRVLGEQYF. The CDR3 nucleotides read TGTGCCAGCAGGCCGGAGGATAGGGTCCTAGGCGAGCAGTACTTC.

The V gene is TRBV27, the J gene TRBJ1-1, with 7 nucleotides matching TRBD1. Unmatched junction bases numbered 7, after V lost 8 bases and J lost 1 base. This CDR3 spans 14 amino acids. Germline loops: CDR1 MNHEY, CDR2 SMNVEV (reference sequence). CDR3 bases: TGTGCCAGCGGGGTACAGGGGCCGAACACTGAAGCTTTCTTT. Its protein product is CASGVQGPNTEAFF.

This sequence joins TRBV29-1 and TRBJ2-5, with D perhaps matching TRBD1 (6 bases). The length of the CDR3 is 11 residues. V was clipped by 4 bases and J by 5 bases, with 8 bases between them. The germline V gene encodes CDR1 SQVTM and CDR2 ANQGSEA. Here the CDR3 reads CSVAGAETQYF. CDR3 nucleotide sequence: TGCAGCGTTGCAGGGGCGGAGACCCAGTACTTC.

V is TRBV13 and J is TRBJ2-7, with 8 bases fitting TRBD1. V was clipped by 3 bases and J by 2 bases; unmatched bases: 6. Germline V lookup: CDR1 PRHDT, CDR2 FYEKMQ (reference sequence). This CDR3 comprises 15 residues. CDR3 sequence (DNA): TGTGCCAGCAGCTTCCCTGACAGGGGCACCTACGAGCAGTACTTC. Translation: CASSFPDRGTYEQYF.

This chain joins TRBV28 and TRBJ1-1, with a weak D call TRBD1 (5 bases). Germline V CDR1 and CDR2: MDHEN, SYDVKM. Trimming cost V 4 bases and J 11 bases, with 17 bases left between them. The CDR3 contains 13 residues. This CDR3 reads CASSSSWGWEAFF. CDR3 in DNA: TGTGCCAGCAGTTCCTCATGGGGCTGGGAGGCTTTCTTT.

This rearrangement joins TRBV7-2 to TRBJ2-1; unclear D gene. The CDR3 is 12 residues long. Between the trimmed V and J ends, which lost 3 bases and 12 bases, there was a span of 12 bases. Germline assignment: CDR1 SGHTA and CDR2 FQGNSA. The CDR3 sequence is CASSFKGYTQFF. The CDR3, as DNA: TGTGCCAGCAGCTTTAAGGGCTATACGCAGTTCTTC.

The chain employs TRBV27 and TRBJ2-7; 12 nucleotides match TRBD1. The CDR3 has 16 amino acids. The germline CDR1 and CDR2 sequences are MNHEY and SMNVEV (reference sequence). The J segment lost 3 bases and the V segment lost 6 bases, leaving 9 bases of the junction unmatched. The CDR3 sequence is CASRPGQGAAHYEQYF. DNA of the CDR3: TGTGCCAGCAGACCGGGACAGGGGGCGGCTCACTACGAGCAGTACTTC.